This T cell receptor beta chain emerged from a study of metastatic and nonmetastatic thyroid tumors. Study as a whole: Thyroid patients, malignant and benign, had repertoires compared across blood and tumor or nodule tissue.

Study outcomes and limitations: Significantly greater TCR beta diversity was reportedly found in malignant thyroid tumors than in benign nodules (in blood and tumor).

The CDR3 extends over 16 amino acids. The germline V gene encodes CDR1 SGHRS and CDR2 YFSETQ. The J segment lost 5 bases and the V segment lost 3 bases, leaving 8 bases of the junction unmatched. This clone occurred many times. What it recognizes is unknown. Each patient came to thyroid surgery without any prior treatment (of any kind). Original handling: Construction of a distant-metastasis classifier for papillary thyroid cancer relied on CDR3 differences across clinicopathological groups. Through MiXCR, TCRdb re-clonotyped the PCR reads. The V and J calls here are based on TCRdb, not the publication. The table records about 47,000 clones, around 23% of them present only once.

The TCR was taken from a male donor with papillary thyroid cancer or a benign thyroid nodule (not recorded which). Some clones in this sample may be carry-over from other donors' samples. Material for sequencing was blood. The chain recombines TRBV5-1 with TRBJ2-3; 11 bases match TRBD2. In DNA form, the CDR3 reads TGCGCCAGCAGCTCCGCATCTAGCGGGAGGAGAGATACGCAGTATTTT. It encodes CASSSASSGRRDTQYF.